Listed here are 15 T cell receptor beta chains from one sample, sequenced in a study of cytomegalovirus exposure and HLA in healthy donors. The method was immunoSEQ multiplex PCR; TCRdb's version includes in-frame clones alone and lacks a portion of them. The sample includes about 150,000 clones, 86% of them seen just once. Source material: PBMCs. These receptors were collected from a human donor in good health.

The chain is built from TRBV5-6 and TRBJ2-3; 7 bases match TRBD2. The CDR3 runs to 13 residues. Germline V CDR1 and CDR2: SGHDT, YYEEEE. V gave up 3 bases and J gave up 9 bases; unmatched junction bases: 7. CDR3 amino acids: CASSYYGLETQYF. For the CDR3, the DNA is TGTGCCAGCAGCTATTATGGACTAGAGACGCAGTATTTT.

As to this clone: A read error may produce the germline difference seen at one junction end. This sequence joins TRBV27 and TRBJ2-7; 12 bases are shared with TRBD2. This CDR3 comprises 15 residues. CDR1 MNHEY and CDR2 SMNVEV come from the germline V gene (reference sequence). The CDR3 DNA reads TGTGCCAGCAGTTTAGGAGGGGCTAGCGGGAGGGACTTACACTTC. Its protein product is CASSLGGASGRDLHF.

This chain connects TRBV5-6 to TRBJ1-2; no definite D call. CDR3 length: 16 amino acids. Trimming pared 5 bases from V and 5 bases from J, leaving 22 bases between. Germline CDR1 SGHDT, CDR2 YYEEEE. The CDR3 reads CASSRTDGHPGYGYTF. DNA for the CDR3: TGTGCCAGCAGTCGGACGGACGGCCACCCGGGGTATGGCTACACCTTC.

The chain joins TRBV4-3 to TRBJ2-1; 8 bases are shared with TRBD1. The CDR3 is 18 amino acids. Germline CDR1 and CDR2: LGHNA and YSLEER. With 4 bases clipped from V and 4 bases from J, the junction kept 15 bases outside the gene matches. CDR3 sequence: CASSPSPTGGTWYNEQFF. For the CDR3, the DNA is TGCGCCAGCAGCCCCTCCCCTACAGGGGGAACATGGTACAATGAGCAGTTCTTC.

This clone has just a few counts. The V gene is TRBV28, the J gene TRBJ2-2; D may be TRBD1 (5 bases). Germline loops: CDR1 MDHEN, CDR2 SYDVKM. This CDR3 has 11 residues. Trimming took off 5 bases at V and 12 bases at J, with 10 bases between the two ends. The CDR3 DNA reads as TGTGCCAGCAGTAGAGACAGTCAGCTGTTTTTT. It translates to CASSRDSQLFF.

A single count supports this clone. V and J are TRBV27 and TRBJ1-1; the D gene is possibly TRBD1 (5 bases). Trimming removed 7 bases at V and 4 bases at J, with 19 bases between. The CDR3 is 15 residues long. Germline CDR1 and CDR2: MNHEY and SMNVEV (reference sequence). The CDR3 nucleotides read TGTGCCAGCACCTCCATGGCGGGGGGAAGCACTGAAGCTTTCTTT. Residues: CASTSMAGGSTEAFF.

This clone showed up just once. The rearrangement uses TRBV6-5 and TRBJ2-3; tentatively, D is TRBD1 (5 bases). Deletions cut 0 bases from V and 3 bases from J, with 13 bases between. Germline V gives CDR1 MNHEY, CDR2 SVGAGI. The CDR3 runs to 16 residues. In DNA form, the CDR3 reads TGTGCCAGCAGTTACTCCGGCAGGGCTGGGACAGATACGCAGTATTTT. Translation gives CASSYSGRAGTDTQYF.

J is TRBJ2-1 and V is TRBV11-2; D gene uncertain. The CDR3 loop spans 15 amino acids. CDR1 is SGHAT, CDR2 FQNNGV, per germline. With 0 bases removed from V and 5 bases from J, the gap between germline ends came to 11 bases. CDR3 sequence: CASSLEGSSNNEQFF. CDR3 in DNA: TGTGCCAGCAGCTTAGAGGGCAGCTCGAACAATGAGCAGTTCTTC.

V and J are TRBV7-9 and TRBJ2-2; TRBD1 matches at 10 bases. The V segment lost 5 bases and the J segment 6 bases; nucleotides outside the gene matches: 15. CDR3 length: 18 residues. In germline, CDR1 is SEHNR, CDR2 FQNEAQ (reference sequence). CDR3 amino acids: CASSAPRLGQGMAGELFF. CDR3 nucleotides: TGTGCCAGCAGCGCCCCCCGGCTGGGACAGGGGATGGCCGGGGAGCTGTTTTTT.

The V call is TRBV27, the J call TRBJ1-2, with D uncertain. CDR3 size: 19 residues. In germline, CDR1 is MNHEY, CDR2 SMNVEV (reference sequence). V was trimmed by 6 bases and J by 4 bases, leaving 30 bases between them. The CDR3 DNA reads TGTGCCAGCAGGCTTATGGCACCGTTTATGGGCGTGTGGGCCTATGGCTACACCTTC. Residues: CASRLMAPFMGVWAYGYTF.

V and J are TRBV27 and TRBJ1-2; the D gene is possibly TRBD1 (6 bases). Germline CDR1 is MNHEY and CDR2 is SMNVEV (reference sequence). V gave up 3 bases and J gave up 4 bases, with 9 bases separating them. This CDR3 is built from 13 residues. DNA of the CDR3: TGTGCCAGCAGTTTCCTGGGGGCCTATGGCTACACCTTC. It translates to CASSFLGAYGYTF.

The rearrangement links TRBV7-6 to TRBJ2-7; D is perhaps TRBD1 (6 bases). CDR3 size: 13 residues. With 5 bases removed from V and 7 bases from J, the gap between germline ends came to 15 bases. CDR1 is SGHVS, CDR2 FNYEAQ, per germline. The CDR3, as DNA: TGTGCCAGCAGCGAAGACAGGTCGGGGGAGCAGTACTTC. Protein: CASSEDRSGEQYF.

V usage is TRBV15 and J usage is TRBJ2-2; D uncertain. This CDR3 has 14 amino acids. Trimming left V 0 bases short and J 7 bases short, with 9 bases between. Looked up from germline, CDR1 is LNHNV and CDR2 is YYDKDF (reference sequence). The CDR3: CATSRDSGVGELFF. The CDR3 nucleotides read TGTGCCACCAGCAGAGATTCAGGTGTCGGGGAGCTGTTTTTT.

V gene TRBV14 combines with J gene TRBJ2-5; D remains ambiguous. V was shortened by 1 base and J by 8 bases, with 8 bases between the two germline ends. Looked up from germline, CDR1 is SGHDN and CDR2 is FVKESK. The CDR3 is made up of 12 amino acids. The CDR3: CASSQAVTTQYF. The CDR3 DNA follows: TGTGCCAGCAGCCAAGCCGTGACAACCCAGTACTTC. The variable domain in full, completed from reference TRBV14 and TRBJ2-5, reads EAGVTQFPSHSVIEKGQTVTLRCDPISGHDNLYWYRRVMGKEIKFLLHFVKESKQDESGMPNNRFLAERTGGTYSTLKVQPAELEDSGVYFCASSQAVTTQYFGPGTRLLVL.

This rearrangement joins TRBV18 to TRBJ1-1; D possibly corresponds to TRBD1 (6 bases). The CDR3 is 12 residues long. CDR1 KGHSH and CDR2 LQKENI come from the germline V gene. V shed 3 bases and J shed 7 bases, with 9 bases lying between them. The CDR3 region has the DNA TGTGCCAGCTCACCCACAGGGAATGAAGCTTTCTTT. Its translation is CASSPTGNEAFF.